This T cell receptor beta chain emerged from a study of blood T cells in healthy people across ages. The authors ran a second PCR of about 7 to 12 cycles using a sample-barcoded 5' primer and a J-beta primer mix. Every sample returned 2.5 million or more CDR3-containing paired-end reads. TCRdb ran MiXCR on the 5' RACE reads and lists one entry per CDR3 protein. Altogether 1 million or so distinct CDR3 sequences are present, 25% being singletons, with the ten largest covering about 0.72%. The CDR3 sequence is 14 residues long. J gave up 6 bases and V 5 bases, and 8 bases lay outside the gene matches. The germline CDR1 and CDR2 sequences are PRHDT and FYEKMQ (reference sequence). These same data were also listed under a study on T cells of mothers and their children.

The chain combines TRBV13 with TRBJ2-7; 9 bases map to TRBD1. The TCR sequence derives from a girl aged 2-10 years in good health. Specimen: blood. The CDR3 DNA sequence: TGTGCCAGCAGCCCGGGGGACAGGGTCTTCGAGCAGTACTTC. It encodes CASSPGDRVFEQYF.